Below are 19 T cell receptor beta chains sequenced from a single sample in a study of shared clonotypes between healthy human individuals. The data were produced by immunoSEQ multiplex PCR, yet TCRdb's version contains in-frame clones alone and is incomplete. This sample has 730,000 or so clones, with around 72% found just once. The sequencing input was memory CD4+ T cells sorted from blood. Sample subset: CD45RA-negative fraction. These receptors all stem from a woman aged 25 to 39 in good health.

The chain has TRBV27 and TRBJ1-1, with D perhaps TRBD1 (5 bases). The CDR3 contains 13 residues. V was shortened by 7 bases and J by 7 bases, with 16 bases between the two germline ends. CDR1 and CDR2 from the germline V gene are MNHEY and SMNVEV (reference sequence). This CDR3 reads CASITPWGGEAFF. In nucleotides, the CDR3 is TGTGCCAGCATTACCCCGTGGGGGGGTGAAGCTTTCTTT.

J is TRBJ1-4 and V is TRBV27; no clear D. V was trimmed by 5 bases and J by 7 bases, leaving 14 bases between them. Germline CDR1 MNHEY, CDR2 SMNVEV (reference sequence). This CDR3 has 14 amino acids. Here the CDR3 DNA reads TGTGCCAGCAGTGGCCGAAATTATCCTGAAAAACTGTTTTTT. This encodes CASSGRNYPEKLFF. Full variable domain (missing parts from reference TRBV27 and TRBJ1-4): EAQVTQNPRYLITVTGKKLTVTCSQNMNHEYMSWYRQDPGLGLRQIYYSMNVEVTDKGDVPEGYKVSRKEKRNFPLILESPSPNQTSLYFCASSGRNYPEKLFFGSGTQLSVL.

As to this clone: This CDR3 is also generated by other DNA sequences in the sample. The chain has TRBV28 and TRBJ2-7, with 8 bases matching TRBD1. The CDR3 consists of 14 residues. From germline, CDR1 is MDHEN and CDR2 SYDVKM. Trimming took 4 bases from V and 2 from J; bases not matched to a gene: 4. The DNA for the CDR3 is TGTGCCAGCAGTTCTGGACAGGGAACCTACGAGCAGTACTTC. Protein sequence: CASSSGQGTYEQYF.

As for this clone: A much larger clone differs by one base, so this may be a read error. The CDR3 nucleotides are TGTGCCAGCAGCTTAGGGGCCTACGAGCAGTACTTC. This encodes CASSLGAYEQYF. The V gene is TRBV7-2, the J gene TRBJ2-7; D is uncertain. This CDR3 spans 12 amino acids. With 1 base removed from V and 2 bases from J, the gap between germline ends came to 3 bases. Germline V lookup: CDR1 SGHTA, CDR2 FQGNSA.

This clone was seen only once. The V gene is TRBV5-1, the J gene TRBJ2-2, with TRBD2 matching over 12 bases. With V trimmed by 3 bases and J by 0 bases, 0 bases remained unmatched. Germline values: CDR1 SGHRS, CDR2 YFSETQ. The CDR3 is 16 residues long. The CDR3 protein is CASSWTSGTNTGELFF. For the CDR3, the DNA is TGCGCCAGCAGCTGGACTAGCGGGACGAACACCGGGGAGCTGTTTTTT.

The J gene is TRBJ2-3, the V gene TRBV6-1; TRBD2 matches 7 bases. The CDR3 is 17 residues long. V gave up 1 base and J gave up 6 bases; unmatched junction bases: 13. Germline V gives CDR1 MNHNS, CDR2 SASEGT. Here the CDR3 DNA reads TGTGCCAGCAGTGAAGGACCCCCGGGACTAACCAGGGATACGCAGTATTTT. Protein sequence: CASSEGPPGLTRDTQYF.

The chain has TRBV1 and TRBJ2-3; the listed D gene, TRBD2, was not tested against the DNA. TRBV1 is flagged as a pseudogene. This CDR3 has 15 amino acids. CDR3 in amino acids: CTSSRMPGATDTQYF. Here the CDR3 DNA reads TGCACCAGCAGTCGCATGCCGGGAGCGACAGATACGCAGTATTTT.

This clone is a singleton in its sample. The rearrangement links TRBV14 to TRBJ2-7, with D hard to call. The CDR3 is 14 residues long. Between the trimmed V and J ends, which lost 1 base and 3 bases, there was a span of 10 bases. The V gene's germline CDR1 is SGHDN and CDR2 FVKESK. The CDR3 region has the DNA TGTGCCAGCAGCCAAGGTGGCGGTGGCTACGAGCAGTACTTC. Protein: CASSQGGGGYEQYF.

This clone was picked up one time. The chain combines TRBV29-1 with TRBJ2-5; 7 bases map to TRBD1. CDR3 length equals 13 residues. V trimming: 4 bases; J trimming: 1 base; junction bases outside the gene matches: 3. CDR1 SQVTM and CDR2 ANQGSEA come from the germline V gene. CDR3 sequence (DNA): TGCAGCGTTGGTGGGGACAGCCAAGAGACCCAGTACTTC. Translation gives CSVGGDSQETQYF.

The chain joins TRBV6-6 to TRBJ1-5; possible D gene TRBD1, 5 bases. Germline CDR1 reads MNHNY; CDR2 reads SVGAGI (reference sequence). V was cut by 2 bases and J by 1 base, with 9 bases left in between. This CDR3 contains 15 residues. The CDR3 loop reads CASSYGGGSNQPQHF. The CDR3 DNA is TGTGCCAGCAGTTACGGGGGAGGAAGCAATCAGCCCCAGCATTTT.

The CDR3 region has the DNA TGTGCCAGTAGTGCTGCAGGGGGCTTGGAGACCCAGTACTTC. Encoded protein: CASSAAGGLETQYF. The rearrangement uses TRBV19 and TRBJ2-5; 8 nucleotides line up with TRBD1. This CDR3 comprises 14 residues. Germline V gene data show CDR1 as LNHDA and CDR2 as SQIVND (reference sequence). Trimming took 5 bases from V and 5 from J; bases not matched to a gene: 7.

J is TRBJ1-3 and V is TRBV28; maybe TRBD1 (5 bases). Trimming pared 5 bases from V and 0 bases from J, leaving 14 bases between. The germline V gene has CDR1 MDHEN and CDR2 SYDVKM. The CDR3 is made up of 16 amino acids. For the CDR3, the DNA is TGTGCCAGCAGTCTACCCGGGACGGACTCTGGAAACACCATATATTTT. It is translated as CASSLPGTDSGNTIYF.

The rearrangement uses TRBV5-1 and TRBJ2-2, with D possibly called TRBD1 or TRBD2 (6 bases each). Germline V gene sequence: CDR1 SGHRS, CDR2 YFSETQ. This CDR3 has 16 residues. V lost 7 bases and J lost 2, with 18 bases in between. The CDR3 sequence is CASCPGGLSNTGELFF. The DNA of the CDR3 is TGCGCCAGCTGTCCCGGGGGCCTTTCTAACACCGGGGAGCTGTTTTTT. Looking up the rest from reference TRBV5-1 and TRBJ2-2 gives the full variable domain: KAGVTQTPRYLIKTRGQQVTLSCSPISGHRSVSWYQQTPGQGLQFLFEYFSETQRNKGNFPGRFSGRQFSNSRSEMNVSTLELGDSALYLCASCPGGLSNTGELFFGEGSRLTVL.

Worth noting for this clone: Additional DNA sequences in this sample encode the identical CDR3. This chain joins TRBV29-1 and TRBJ2-3, with D unresolved. Germline loops: CDR1 SQVTM, CDR2 ANQGSEA. The CDR3 is 10 amino acids. V gave up 6 bases and J gave up 4 bases, with 5 bases separating them. CDR3 residues: CSVGADTQYF. CDR3 sequence (DNA): TGCAGCGTGGGTGCAGATACGCAGTATTTT.

The chain links TRBV7-2 to TRBJ1-2; D might be TRBD1 (5 bases). The ends were cut back, 1 base at V and 6 bases at J, with 15 bases in the middle. Germline V gives CDR1 SGHTA, CDR2 FQGNSA. This CDR3 comprises 15 residues. DNA for the CDR3: TGTGCCAGCAGCTTAGACGGGACGTCCGGAAATGGCTACACCTTC. It specifies CASSLDGTSGNGYTF.

Worth noting for this clone: One end of the junction does not line up with germline, which may come from a read error. The J gene is TRBJ2-5, the V gene TRBV9; 7 positions match TRBD2. From germline, CDR1 is SGDLS and CDR2 YYNGEE. The CDR3 has 16 amino acids. CDR3 DNA: TGTGCCGGCAGCGTAGGCTCCGCGGGGGTCCCCAAGACCCAGTACTTC. Translating gives CAGSVGSAGVPKTQYF.

V is TRBV6-1 and J is TRBJ1-5; D unclear. Germline V CDR1 and CDR2: MNHNS, SASEGT. V lost 4 bases and J lost 0, with 16 bases in between. The CDR3 length is 17 residues. CDR3: CASSGRAADFSNQPQHF. The CDR3 coding sequence is TGTGCCAGCAGTGGACGGGCAGCCGATTTTAGCAATCAGCCCCAGCATTTT.

This chain links TRBV28 with TRBJ2-7, with a weak D call TRBD1 (6 bases). The CDR3 length is 15 residues. With 3 bases removed from V and 1 base from J, the gap between germline ends came to 13 bases. Germline values: CDR1 MDHEN, CDR2 SYDVKM. Written as DNA, the CDR3 is TGTGCCAGCAGTTTTTCGACAGGATCGTCCTACGAGCAGTACTTC. Translated, it gives CASSFSTGSSYEQYF.

The rearrangement joins TRBV5-8 to TRBJ2-7, with D tentatively TRBD1 or TRBD2 (7 bases each). This CDR3 has 14 amino acids. CDR1 and CDR2 from the germline V gene are SGHTS and YDEGEE. Trimming cost V 8 bases and J 0 bases, with 15 bases left between them. CDR3 nucleotide sequence: TGTGCCAGTCAGCGGGACAGTTACTCCTACGAGCAGTACTTC. Its translation: CASQRDSYSYEQYF.